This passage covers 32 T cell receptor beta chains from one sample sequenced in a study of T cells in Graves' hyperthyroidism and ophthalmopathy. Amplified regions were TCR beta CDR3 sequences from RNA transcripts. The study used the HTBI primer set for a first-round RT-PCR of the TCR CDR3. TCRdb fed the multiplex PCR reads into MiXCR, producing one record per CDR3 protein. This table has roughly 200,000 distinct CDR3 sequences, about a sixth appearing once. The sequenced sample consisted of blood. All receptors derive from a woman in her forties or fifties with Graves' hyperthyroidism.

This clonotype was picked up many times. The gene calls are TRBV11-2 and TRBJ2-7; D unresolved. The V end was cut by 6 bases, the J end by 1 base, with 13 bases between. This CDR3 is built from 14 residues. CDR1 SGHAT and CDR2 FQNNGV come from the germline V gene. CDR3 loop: CASSPDPNSYEQYF. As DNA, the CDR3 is TGTGCCAGCAGTCCCGACCCGAATTCCTACGAGCAGTACTTC.

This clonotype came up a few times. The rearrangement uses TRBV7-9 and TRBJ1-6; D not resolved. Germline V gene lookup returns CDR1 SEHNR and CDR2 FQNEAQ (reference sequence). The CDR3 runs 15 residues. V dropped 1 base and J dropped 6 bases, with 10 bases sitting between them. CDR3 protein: CASSLDESFNSPLHF. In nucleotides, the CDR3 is TGTGCCAGCAGCTTAGATGAGAGTTTTAATTCACCCCTCCACTTT.

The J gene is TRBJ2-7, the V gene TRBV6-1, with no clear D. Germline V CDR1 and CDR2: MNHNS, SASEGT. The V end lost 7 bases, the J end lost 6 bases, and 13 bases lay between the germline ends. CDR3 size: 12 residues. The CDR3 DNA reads TGTGCCAGCACCTCGGCTATGGGCGAGCAGTACTTC. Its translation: CASTSAMGEQYF.

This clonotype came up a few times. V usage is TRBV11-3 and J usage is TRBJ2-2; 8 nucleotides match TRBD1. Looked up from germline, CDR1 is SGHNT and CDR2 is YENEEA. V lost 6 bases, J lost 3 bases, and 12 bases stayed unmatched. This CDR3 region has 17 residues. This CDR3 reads CASSWGRGRVDTGELFF. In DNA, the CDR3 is TGTGCCAGCAGTTGGGGCAGGGGGCGCGTGGACACCGGGGAGCTGTTTTTT.

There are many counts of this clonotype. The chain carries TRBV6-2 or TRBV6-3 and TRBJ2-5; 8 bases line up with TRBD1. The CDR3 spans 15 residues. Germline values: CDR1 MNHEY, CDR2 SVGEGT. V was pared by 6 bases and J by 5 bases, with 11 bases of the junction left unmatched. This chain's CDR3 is CASRRLDRVWETQYF. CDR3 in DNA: TGTGCCAGCAGAAGATTGGACAGGGTTTGGGAGACCCAGTACTTC.

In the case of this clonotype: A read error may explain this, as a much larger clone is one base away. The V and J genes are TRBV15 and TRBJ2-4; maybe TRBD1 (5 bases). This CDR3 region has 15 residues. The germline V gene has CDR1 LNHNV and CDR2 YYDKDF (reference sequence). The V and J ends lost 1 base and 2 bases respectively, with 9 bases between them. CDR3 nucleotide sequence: TGTGCCACCAGCAGAGCAGGGCTAACCAAAAACATTCAGTACTTC. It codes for CATSRAGLTKNIQYF.

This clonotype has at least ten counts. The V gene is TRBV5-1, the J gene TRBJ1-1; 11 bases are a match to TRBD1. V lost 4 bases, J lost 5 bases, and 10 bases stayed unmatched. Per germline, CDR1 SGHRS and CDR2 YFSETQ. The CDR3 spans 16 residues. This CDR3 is CASSLNTGTGGTEAFF. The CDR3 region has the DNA TGCGCCAGCAGCCTGAACACCGGGACAGGGGGGACTGAAGCTTTCTTT.

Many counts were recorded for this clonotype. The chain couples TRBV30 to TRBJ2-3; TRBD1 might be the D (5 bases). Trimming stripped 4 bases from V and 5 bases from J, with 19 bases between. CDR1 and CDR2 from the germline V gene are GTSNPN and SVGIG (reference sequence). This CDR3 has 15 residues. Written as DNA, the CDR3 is TGTGCCTGGATTACCACGACAACTCAGGGAGATACGCAGTATTTT. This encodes CAWITTTTQGDTQYF.

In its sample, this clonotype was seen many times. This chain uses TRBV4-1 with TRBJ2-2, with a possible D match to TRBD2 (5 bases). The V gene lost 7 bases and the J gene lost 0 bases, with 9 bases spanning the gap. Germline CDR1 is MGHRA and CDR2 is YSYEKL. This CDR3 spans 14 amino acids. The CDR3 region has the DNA TGCGCCAGCATCGGCGGGCCGAACACCGGGGAGCTGTTTTTT. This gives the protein CASIGGPNTGELFF.

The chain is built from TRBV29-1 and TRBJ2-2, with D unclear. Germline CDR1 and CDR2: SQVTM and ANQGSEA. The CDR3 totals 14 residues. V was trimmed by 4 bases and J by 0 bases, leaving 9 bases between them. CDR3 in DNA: TGCAGCGTTGGGAAAGTTCCGAACACCGGGGAGCTGTTTTTT. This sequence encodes CSVGKVPNTGELFF.

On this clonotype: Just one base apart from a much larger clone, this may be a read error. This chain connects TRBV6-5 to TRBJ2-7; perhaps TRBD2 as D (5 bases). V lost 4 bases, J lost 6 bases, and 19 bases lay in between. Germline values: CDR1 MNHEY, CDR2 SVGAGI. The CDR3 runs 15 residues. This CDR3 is CASSSRLARAPEQYF. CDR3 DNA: TGTGCCAGCAGTTCGCGGCTAGCCCGAGCCCCCGAGCAGTACTTC.

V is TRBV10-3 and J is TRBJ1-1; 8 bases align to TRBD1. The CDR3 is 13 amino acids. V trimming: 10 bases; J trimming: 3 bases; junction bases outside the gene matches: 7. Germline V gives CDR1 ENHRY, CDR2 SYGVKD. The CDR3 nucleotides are TGTGCCACCCGGACAGGGTCGGACACTGAAGCTTTCTTT. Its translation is CATRTGSDTEAFF.

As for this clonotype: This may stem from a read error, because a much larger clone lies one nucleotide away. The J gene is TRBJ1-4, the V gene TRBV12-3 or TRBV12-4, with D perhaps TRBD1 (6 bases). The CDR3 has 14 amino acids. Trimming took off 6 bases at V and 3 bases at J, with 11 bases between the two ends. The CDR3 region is CASSPDSANEKLFF. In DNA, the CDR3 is TGTGCCAGCAGCCCGGACAGCGCTAATGAAAAACTGTTTTTT.

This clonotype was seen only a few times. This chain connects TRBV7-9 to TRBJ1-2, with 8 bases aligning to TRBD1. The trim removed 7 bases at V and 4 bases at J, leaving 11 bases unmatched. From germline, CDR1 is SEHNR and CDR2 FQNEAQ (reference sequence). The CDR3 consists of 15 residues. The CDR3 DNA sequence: TGTGCCAGCACCACCCTGGCAGGGGGCGGCTATGGCTACACCTTC. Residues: CASTTLAGGGYGYTF.

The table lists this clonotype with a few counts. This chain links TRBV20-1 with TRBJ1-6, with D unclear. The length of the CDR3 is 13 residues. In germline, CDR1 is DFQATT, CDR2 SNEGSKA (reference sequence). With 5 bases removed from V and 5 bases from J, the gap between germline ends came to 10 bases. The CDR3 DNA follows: TGCAGTGCTGACCGGGCCGATAATTCACCCCTCCACTTT. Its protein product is CSADRADNSPLHF.

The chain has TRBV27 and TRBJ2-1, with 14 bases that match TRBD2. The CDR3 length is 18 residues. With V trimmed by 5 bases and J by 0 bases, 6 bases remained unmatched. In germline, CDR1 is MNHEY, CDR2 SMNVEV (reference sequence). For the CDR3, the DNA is TGTGCCAGCAGTAGGGGACTAGCGGGGGACAGCTCCTACAATGAGCAGTTCTTC. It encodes CASSRGLAGDSSYNEQFF.

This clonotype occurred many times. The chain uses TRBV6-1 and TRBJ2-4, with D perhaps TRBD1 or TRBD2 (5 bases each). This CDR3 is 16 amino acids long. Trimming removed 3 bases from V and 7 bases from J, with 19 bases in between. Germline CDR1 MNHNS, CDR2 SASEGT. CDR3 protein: CASSDFSRTWGNIQYF. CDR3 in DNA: TGTGCCAGCAGTGATTTCTCGCGAACTTGGGGGAACATTCAGTACTTC.

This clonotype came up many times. The chain's CDR3 is CSASGAGHTQYF. In DNA form, the CDR3 reads TGCAGTGCTAGTGGGGCGGGACATACGCAGTATTTT. The rearrangement joins TRBV20-1 to TRBJ2-3; TRBD2 might be the D (6 bases). Trimming stripped 3 bases from V and 7 bases from J, with 11 bases between. The CDR3 covers 12 residues. Per germline, CDR1 DFQATT and CDR2 SNEGSKA (reference sequence).

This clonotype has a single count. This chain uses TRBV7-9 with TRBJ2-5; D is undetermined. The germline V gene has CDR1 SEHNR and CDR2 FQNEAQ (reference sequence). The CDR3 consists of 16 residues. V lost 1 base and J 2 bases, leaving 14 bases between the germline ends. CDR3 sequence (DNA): TGTGCCAGCAGCTTAGGCCCGCTCACCTCTCAAGAGACCCAGTACTTC. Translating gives CASSLGPLTSQETQYF.

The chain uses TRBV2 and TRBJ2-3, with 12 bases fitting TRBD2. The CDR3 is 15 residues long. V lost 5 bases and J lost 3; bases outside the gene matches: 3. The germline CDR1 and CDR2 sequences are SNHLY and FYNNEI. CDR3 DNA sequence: TGTGCCAGCAGTCGGACTAGCGGGATAACAGATACGCAGTATTTT. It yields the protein CASSRTSGITDTQYF.

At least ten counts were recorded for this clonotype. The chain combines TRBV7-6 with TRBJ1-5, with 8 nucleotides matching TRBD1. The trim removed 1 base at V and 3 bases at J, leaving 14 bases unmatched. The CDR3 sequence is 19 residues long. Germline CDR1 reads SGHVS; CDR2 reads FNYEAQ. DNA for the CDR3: TGTGCCAGCAGCTTAGGAGCGAGCCTGGGACAGGCAGACAATCAGCCCCAGCATTTT. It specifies CASSLGASLGQADNQPQHF. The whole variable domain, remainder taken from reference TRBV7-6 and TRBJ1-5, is GAGVSQSPRYKVTKRGQDVALRCDPISGHVSLYWYRQALGQGPEFLTYFNYEAQQDKSGLPNDRFSAERPEGSISTLTIQRTEQRDSAMYRCASSLGASLGQADNQPQHFGDGTRLSIL.

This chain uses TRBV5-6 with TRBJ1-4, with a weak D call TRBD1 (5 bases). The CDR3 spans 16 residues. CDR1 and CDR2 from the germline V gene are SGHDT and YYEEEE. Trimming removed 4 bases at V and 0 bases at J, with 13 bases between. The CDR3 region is CASSQDAGATNEKLFF. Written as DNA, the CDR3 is TGTGCCAGCAGCCAGGACGCGGGGGCAACTAATGAAAAACTGTTTTTT.

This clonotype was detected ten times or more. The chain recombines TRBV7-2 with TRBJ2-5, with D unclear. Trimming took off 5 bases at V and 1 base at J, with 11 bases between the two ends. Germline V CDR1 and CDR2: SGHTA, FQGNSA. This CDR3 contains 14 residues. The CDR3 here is CASSPIGLQETQYF. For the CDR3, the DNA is TGTGCCAGCAGCCCAATAGGGCTCCAAGAGACCCAGTACTTC.

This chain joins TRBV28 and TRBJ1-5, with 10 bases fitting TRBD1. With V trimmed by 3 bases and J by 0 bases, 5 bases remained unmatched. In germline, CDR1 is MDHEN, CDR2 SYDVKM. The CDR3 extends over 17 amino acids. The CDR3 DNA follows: TGTGCCAGCAGTTTTCGGACAGGGGGTCTTAGCAATCAGCCCCAGCATTTT. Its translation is CASSFRTGGLSNQPQHF.

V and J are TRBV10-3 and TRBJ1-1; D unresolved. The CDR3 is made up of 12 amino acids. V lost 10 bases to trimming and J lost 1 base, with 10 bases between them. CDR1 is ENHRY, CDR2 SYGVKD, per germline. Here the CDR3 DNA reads TGTGCCACCTCACTTCCGAACACTGAAGCTTTCTTT. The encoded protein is CATSLPNTEAFF.

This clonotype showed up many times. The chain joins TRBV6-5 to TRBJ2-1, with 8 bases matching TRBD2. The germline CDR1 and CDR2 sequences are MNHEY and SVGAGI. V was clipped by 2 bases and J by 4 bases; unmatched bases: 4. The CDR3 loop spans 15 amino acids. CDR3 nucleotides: TGTGCCAGCAGTTACCGTCTAGCGGGTTACAATGAGCAGTTCTTC. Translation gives CASSYRLAGYNEQFF.

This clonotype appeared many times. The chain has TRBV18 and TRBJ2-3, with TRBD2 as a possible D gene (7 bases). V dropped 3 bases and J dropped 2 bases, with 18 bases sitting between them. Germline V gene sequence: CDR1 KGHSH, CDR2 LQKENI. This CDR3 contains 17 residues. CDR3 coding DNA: TGTGCCAGCTCACCTCTGGGGGCTAGCGGAAACACAGATACGCAGTATTTT. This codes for CASSPLGASGNTDTQYF.

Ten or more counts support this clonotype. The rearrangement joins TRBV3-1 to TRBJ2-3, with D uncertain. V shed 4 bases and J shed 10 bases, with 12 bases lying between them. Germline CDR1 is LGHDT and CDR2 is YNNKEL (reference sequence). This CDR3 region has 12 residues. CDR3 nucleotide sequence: TGTGCCAGCAGCCTCCGGCAGCAAGCGCAGTATTTT. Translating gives CASSLRQQAQYF.

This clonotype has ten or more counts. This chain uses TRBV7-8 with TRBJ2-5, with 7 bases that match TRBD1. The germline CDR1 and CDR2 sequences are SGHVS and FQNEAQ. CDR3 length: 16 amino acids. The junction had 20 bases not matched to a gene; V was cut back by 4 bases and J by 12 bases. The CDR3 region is CASSSYGARGLIYEYF. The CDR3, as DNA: TGTGCCAGCAGCTCCTATGGCGCAAGGGGGCTGATTTATGAGTACTTC.

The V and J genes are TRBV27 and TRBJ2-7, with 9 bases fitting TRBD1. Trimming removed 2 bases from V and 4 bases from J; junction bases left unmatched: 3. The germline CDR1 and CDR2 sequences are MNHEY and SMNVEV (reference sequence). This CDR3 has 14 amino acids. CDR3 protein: CASSLMTGGYEQYF. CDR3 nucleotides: TGTGCCAGCAGTTTAATGACAGGGGGGTACGAGCAGTACTTC.

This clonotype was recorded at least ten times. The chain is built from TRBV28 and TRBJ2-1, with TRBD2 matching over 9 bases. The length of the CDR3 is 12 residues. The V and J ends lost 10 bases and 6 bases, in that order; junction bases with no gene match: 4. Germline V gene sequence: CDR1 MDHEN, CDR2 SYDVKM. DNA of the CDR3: TGTGCCATCCGGCGGGAGGGCAATGAGCAGTTCTTC. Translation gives CAIRREGNEQFF.

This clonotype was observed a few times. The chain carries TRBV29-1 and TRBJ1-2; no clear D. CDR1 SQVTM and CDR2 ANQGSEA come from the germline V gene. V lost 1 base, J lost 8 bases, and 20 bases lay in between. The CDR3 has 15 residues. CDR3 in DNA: TGCAGCGTTGAAGGAGGTAGTACAGTCCCGAGAGGCTACACCTTC. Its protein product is CSVEGGSTVPRGYTF.